This T cell receptor (beta chain) derives from a study of response to subunit inactivated influenza vaccine. Overall study findings and caveats: T cells newly recruited by each seasonal influenza vaccination are few, the authors suggested.

MiXCR was run by TCRdb on the RT-PCR reads, yielding one entry per CDR3 protein. The sample yields 500,000 or so distinct CDR3 sequences, roughly 9.7% seen once. On this clonotype itself: Antigen unknown.

V was pared by 0 bases and J by 1 base, with 12 bases between. Per germline, CDR1 DFQATT and CDR2 SNEGSKA (reference sequence). The CDR3 loop spans 15 amino acids. J is TRBJ1-1 and V is TRBV20-1; D is perhaps TRBD1 (6 bases). The material sequenced was PBMCs from blood, taken 40 to 50 days after vaccination. This clonotype originated in a man aged 50 to 59 who received an inactivated influenza vaccine. The CDR3 region is CSARDHYRANTEAFF. DNA for the CDR3: TGCAGTGCTAGAGATCACTACAGGGCGAACACTGAAGCTTTCTTT.